This is a list of T cell receptor beta chains from one sample in a study of beta chain features in type 1 diabetes. The table came from immunoSEQ multiplex PCR; TCRdb's copy has only in-frame clones and leaves some out. The sample has 300,000 to 450,000 clones, about 12% seen once. Sequenced sample: naive CD4+ T cells from blood. These receptors were obtained from a young man in good health. CDR3s include the opening cysteine and the closing phenylalanine or tryptophan. Fields, in order: clone size, J gene, V gene, D gene, CDR3 DNA, CDR3 protein. D genes are given only for firm matches. Clone size is given for some rows only: seen once, a few or many times, or a class if the clone is expanded.

abundance: .
j_gene: TRBJ2-7
v_gene: TRBV6-6
d_gene: TRBD1
CDR3nt: TGTGCCAGCAGCCGTATTGACAGGGTAAAAGAGCAGTACTTC
CDR3aa: CASSRIDRVKEQYF

abundance: .
j_gene: TRBJ1-2
v_gene: TRBV28
d_gene: .
CDR3nt: TGTGCCAGCACCCCAAATTCACTGGGCTACACCTTC
CDR3aa: CASTPNSLGYTF

abundance: .
j_gene: TRBJ2-7
v_gene: TRBV28
d_gene: TRBD2
CDR3nt: TGTGCCATTACTCGGGCGGGAGGGCCCTCTTACGAGCAGTACTTC
CDR3aa: CAITRAGGPSYEQYF

abundance: .
j_gene: TRBJ2-5
v_gene: TRBV29-1
d_gene: .
CDR3nt: TGCAGCCACTTGGCGGCTGCACAAGAGACCCAGTACTTC
CDR3aa: CSHLAAAQETQYF

abundance: .
j_gene: TRBJ2-5
v_gene: TRBV7-2
d_gene: TRBD1
CDR3nt: TGTGCCAGCAGCCGACAGGGGGGCGGGGAGACCCAGTACTTC
CDR3aa: CASSRQGGGETQYF

abundance: .
j_gene: TRBJ2-3
v_gene: TRBV9
d_gene: TRBD2
CDR3nt: TGTGCCAGCAGCTCAGGACTAGCGGGGGGGACTAGCACAGATACGCAGTATTTT
CDR3aa: CASSSGLAGGTSTDTQYF

abundance: .
j_gene: TRBJ2-6
v_gene: TRBV30
d_gene: .
CDR3nt: TGTGCCTGGAGTACAGGGTCTGGGGCCAACGTCCTGACTTTC
CDR3aa: CAWSTGSGANVLTF

abundance: few
j_gene: TRBJ2-5
v_gene: TRBV18
d_gene: TRBD2
CDR3nt: TGTGCCAGCTCACGCGGACTAGCGGGGGTCCAAGAGACCCAGTACTTC
CDR3aa: CASSRGLAGVQETQYF

abundance: few
j_gene: TRBJ1-5
v_gene: TRBV29-1
d_gene: .
CDR3nt: TGCAGCGTTCAGACAGGTTCTTCCAATCAGGGGCTCCAGCATTTT
CDR3aa: CSVQTGSSNQGLQHF

abundance: few
j_gene: TRBJ1-2
v_gene: TRBV18
d_gene: TRBD1
CDR3nt: TGTGCCAGCTCACCAATACAGACAGGGACGATTGCTGGCTACACCTTC
CDR3aa: CASSPIQTGTIAGYTF

abundance: .
j_gene: TRBJ1-1
v_gene: TRBV5-1
d_gene: .
CDR3nt: TGCGCCAGCAGCTTTGCAGGGAACACTGAAGCTTTCTTT
CDR3aa: CASSFAGNTEAFF

abundance: .
j_gene: TRBJ2-1
v_gene: TRBV5-1
d_gene: TRBD2
CDR3nt: TGCGCCAGCGGAACTAGCGGCTCCTACAATGAGCAGTTCTTC
CDR3aa: CASGTSGSYNEQFF

abundance: few
j_gene: TRBJ2-1
v_gene: TRBV18
d_gene: .
CDR3nt: TGTGCCAGCTCACCATTTAAACGAAGCGGCTCTGACGGTGAGCAGTTCTTC
CDR3aa: CASSPFKRSGSDGEQFF

abundance: few
j_gene: TRBJ2-3
v_gene: TRBV30
d_gene: .
CDR3nt: TGTGCCTGGAGAGCCGGAGGTGATACGCAGTATTTT
CDR3aa: CAWRAGGDTQYF

abundance: few
j_gene: TRBJ2-5
v_gene: TRBV2
d_gene: .
CDR3nt: TGTGCCAGCAGCCCCGGCGGGGGCACCCAAGAGACCCAGTACTTC
CDR3aa: CASSPGGGTQETQYF

abundance: few
j_gene: TRBJ1-5
v_gene: TRBV6-4
d_gene: .
CDR3nt: TGTGCCAGCAGTGACTCATCCCAGGGCAATCAGCCCCAGCATTTT
CDR3aa: CASSDSSQGNQPQHF

abundance: few
j_gene: TRBJ2-5
v_gene: TRBV29-1
d_gene: .
CDR3nt: TGCAGCGTCAGGGGACATCCGACCCAAGAGACCCAGTACTTC
CDR3aa: CSVRGHPTQETQYF

abundance: few
j_gene: TRBJ2-7
v_gene: TRBV14
d_gene: .
CDR3nt: TGTGCCAGCAGCCAGTATAAGTCATTAACAACCTACGAGCAGTACTTC
CDR3aa: CASSQYKSLTTYEQYF

abundance: .
j_gene: TRBJ1-2
v_gene: TRBV5-1
d_gene: TRBD1
CDR3nt: TGCGCCAGCAGCTCACCCGGACAGGGAAAAGGCTACACCTTC
CDR3aa: CASSSPGQGKGYTF

abundance: few
j_gene: TRBJ1-2
v_gene: TRBV28
d_gene: .
CDR3nt: TGTGCCAGCAGTACGGCGGAGCCGGCGGGCGGCTACACCTTC
CDR3aa: CASSTAEPAGGYTF

abundance: .
j_gene: TRBJ1-1
v_gene: TRBV12-5
d_gene: TRBD1
CDR3nt: TGTGCTAGTGGGGGACAGGGACTTACTTTCTTT
CDR3aa: CASGGQGLTFF

abundance: few
j_gene: TRBJ1-5
v_gene: TRBV14
d_gene: .
CDR3nt: TGTGCCAGCAGCCAACCATTCCAGGACTATTATCGTCTGGATAGCAATCAGCCCCAGCATTTT
CDR3aa: CASSQPFQDYYRLDSNQPQHF

abundance: few
j_gene: TRBJ2-2
v_gene: TRBV4-3
d_gene: TRBD1
CDR3nt: TGCGCCAGCAGCCAAGAAGGGACAGGGGGCCCCGGGGAGCTGTTTTTT
CDR3aa: CASSQEGTGGPGELFF

abundance: .
j_gene: TRBJ2-1
v_gene: TRBV19
d_gene: TRBD2
CDR3nt: TGTGCCAGCGGGACTAGCGGGAGAGTCCACTACAATGAGCAGTTCTTC
CDR3aa: CASGTSGRVHYNEQFF

abundance: .
j_gene: TRBJ1-2
v_gene: TRBV9
d_gene: .
CDR3nt: TGTGCCAGCAGCGTAGAGGGGCGAGCTAACTATGGCTACACCTTC
CDR3aa: CASSVEGRANYGYTF

abundance: few
j_gene: TRBJ2-1
v_gene: TRBV4-2
d_gene: .
CDR3nt: TGTGCCAGCAGCCAGAGCAGGGTGAGTACTACCTACAATGAGCAGTTCTTC
CDR3aa: CASSQSRVSTTYNEQFF

abundance: .
j_gene: TRBJ2-7
v_gene: TRBV30
d_gene: .
CDR3nt: TGTGCCTGGACTAGCACCTCCTACGAGCAGTACTTC
CDR3aa: CAWTSTSYEQYF

abundance: .
j_gene: TRBJ2-5
v_gene: TRBV28
d_gene: .
CDR3nt: TGTGCCAGCACCACCCTCAGGGGTCCGGGGACCCAGTACTTC
CDR3aa: CASTTLRGPGTQYF

abundance: .
j_gene: TRBJ2-5
v_gene: TRBV29-1
d_gene: .
CDR3nt: TGCAGCGTTGAAGTGTCCGACAGCCCCAGGGCCCAGTACTTC
CDR3aa: CSVEVSDSPRAQYF

abundance: .
j_gene: TRBJ1-2
v_gene: TRBV18
d_gene: .
CDR3nt: TGTGCCAGCTCACCACGGGGGCAAAGCTATGGCTACACCTTC
CDR3aa: CASSPRGQSYGYTF

abundance: .
j_gene: TRBJ1-2
v_gene: TRBV6-5
d_gene: .
CDR3nt: TGTGCCAGCAGTCGGACAGCTAACTATGGCTACACCTTC
CDR3aa: CASSRTANYGYTF

abundance: few
j_gene: TRBJ1-5
v_gene: TRBV5-4
d_gene: .
CDR3nt: TGTGCCAGCAGCCCATCTCGGGACACTCATCAGCCCCAGCATTTT
CDR3aa: CASSPSRDTHQPQHF

abundance: .
j_gene: TRBJ2-1
v_gene: TRBV28
d_gene: TRBD1
CDR3nt: TGTGCCAGCAGTCCGGGACAGTACAATGAGCAGTTCTTC
CDR3aa: CASSPGQYNEQFF

abundance: .
j_gene: TRBJ2-1
v_gene: TRBV9
d_gene: TRBD2
CDR3nt: TGTGCCAGCAGCGTACGAGCGGGAGGGTTCTACAATGAGCAGTTCTTC
CDR3aa: CASSVRAGGFYNEQFF

abundance: .
j_gene: TRBJ2-1
v_gene: TRBV4-3
d_gene: .
CDR3nt: TGCGCCAGCAGCACAGGTACTTACAATGAGCAGTTCTTC
CDR3aa: CASSTGTYNEQFF

abundance: few
j_gene: TRBJ2-7
v_gene: TRBV30
d_gene: TRBD2
CDR3nt: TGTGCCTGGTCCTTGGGACTAGCGGGGGGGTCCGACGAGCAGTACTTC
CDR3aa: CAWSLGLAGGSDEQYF

abundance: .
j_gene: TRBJ2-2
v_gene: TRBV5-6
d_gene: TRBD1
CDR3nt: TGTGCCAGCAGCGTCCGGACAGGGGGACGGGGAGGGCCCGGGGAGCTGTTTTTT
CDR3aa: CASSVRTGGRGGPGELFF

abundance: .
j_gene: TRBJ1-5
v_gene: TRBV28
d_gene: .
CDR3nt: TGTGCCAGCAGTTTTACGGGGACTACAAGGGGCAATCAGCCCCAGCATTTT
CDR3aa: CASSFTGTTRGNQPQHF

abundance: .
j_gene: TRBJ2-3
v_gene: TRBV5-4
d_gene: TRBD2
CDR3nt: TGTGCCAGCAGCCTATGGACTAGCGGGGGGGCGAGCACAGATACGCAGTATTTT
CDR3aa: CASSLWTSGGASTDTQYF

abundance: .
j_gene: TRBJ2-7
v_gene: TRBV7-2
d_gene: TRBD2
CDR3nt: TGTGCCAGCGGCGCGTACTCTGGGACTAGCGGGTTCAACGAGCAGTACTTC
CDR3aa: CASGAYSGTSGFNEQYF

abundance: once
j_gene: TRBJ1-5
v_gene: TRBV28
d_gene: .
CDR3nt: TGTGCCAGCAACACCCGAGGTTCTGGCAATCAGCCCCAGCATTTT
CDR3aa: CASNTRGSGNQPQHF

abundance: few
j_gene: TRBJ2-1
v_gene: TRBV27
d_gene: TRBD1
CDR3nt: TGTGCCAGCAACGTGGACAGGGTTGACAATGAGCAGTTCTTC
CDR3aa: CASNVDRVDNEQFF

abundance: few
j_gene: TRBJ2-2
v_gene: TRBV15
d_gene: .
CDR3nt: TGTGCCACCAGCAGAGAGCGGACCGGGGAGCTGTTTTTT
CDR3aa: CATSRERTGELFF

abundance: .
j_gene: TRBJ1-1
v_gene: TRBV4-1
d_gene: .
CDR3nt: TGCGCCAGCAGCCAAGAGTCCAGGATGGGGAACACTGAAGCTTTCTTT
CDR3aa: CASSQESRMGNTEAFF